This is a list of T cell receptor beta chains from one sample in a study of radiation and T cells in renal cell carcinoma. Profiled with immunoSEQ multiplex PCR; TCRdb holds only in-frame clones, not every one. This sample has about 20,000 clones; just over 60% occur once, and the top ten carry around an eighth. Sequenced here: tumor tissue, sampled from a patient whose treatment included radiotherapy and nephrectomy. These receptors were obtained from a woman aged 65 to 85 with renal cell carcinoma. Each CDR3 is given with its conserved first and last residue. Fields, in order: clone size, V gene, J gene, D gene, CDR3 protein, CDR3 DNA. The D gene is left open where the match is weak. Clone size is not always given. Where it is, it says once, few, many or a class for expanded clones.

-	TRBV30	TRBJ2-2	TRBD1	CAWSVLDRGPGELFF	TGTGCCTGGAGTGTACTGGACAGGGGGCCCGGGGAGCTGTTTTTT
-	TRBV4-3	TRBJ2-1	TRBD2	CASSLGTSSHNEQFF	TGCGCCAGCAGCCTCGGGACTAGCTCCCACAATGAGCAGTTCTTC
-	TRBV7-6	TRBJ2-5	TRBD2	CASSPRPGTSGGETQYF	TGTGCCAGCAGCCCGCGTCCCGGGACTAGCGGGGGAGAGACCCAGTACTTC
-	TRBV7-7	TRBJ2-2	-	CASSGNTGELFF	TGTGCTAGCAGCGGTAACACCGGGGAGCTGTTTTTT
-	TRBV7-2	TRBJ2-7	-	CASSLDYGEQYF	TGTGCCAGCAGCTTAGACTATGGCGAGCAGTACTTC
-	TRBV5-6	TRBJ1-1	TRBD1	CASSISDRVGTEAFF	TGTGCCAGCAGCATATCTGACAGGGTGGGCACTGAAGCTTTCTTT
-	TRBV6-4	TRBJ2-2	TRBD2	CASSDAGEDTGELFF	TGTGCCAGCAGTGATGCGGGGGAGGACACCGGGGAGCTGTTTTTT
few	TRBV5-1	TRBJ2-5	-	CASSPLVGGQETQYF	TGCGCCAGCAGCCCCTTGGTAGGTGGGCAAGAGACCCAGTACTTC
-	TRBV5-6	TRBJ2-2	-	CASSSFLDNTGELFF	TGTGCCAGCAGTTCCTTCCTAGACAACACCGGGGAGCTGTTTTTT
-	TRBV19	TRBJ1-2	-	CASTLSPNPSYGYTF	TGTGCCAGTACCCTCTCGCCGAACCCATCCTATGGCTACACCTTC
-	TRBV27	TRBJ1-6	-	CASSLSLSHSPLHF	TGTGCCAGCAGTTTATCCCTAAGCCATTCACCCCTCCACTTT
-	TRBV5-1	TRBJ2-7	-	CASSLAFLSYEQYF	TGCGCCAGCAGCTTGGCCTTCTTGTCCTACGAGCAGTACTTC
few	TRBV5-1	TRBJ1-4	-	CASSRIRQVNEKLFF	TGCGCCAGCAGCCGAATAAGACAGGTTAATGAAAAACTGTTTTTT
-	TRBV5-4	TRBJ2-7	TRBD2	CASSLGGGLQYEQYF	TGTGCCAGCAGCTTGGGGGGAGGGCTTCAGTACGAGCAGTACTTC
-	TRBV4-3	TRBJ2-1	-	CASSQAATNEQFF	TGCGCCAGCAGCCAAGCGGCAACCAATGAGCAGTTCTTC
-	TRBV5-1	TRBJ2-7	-	CASSGGASGRYEQYF	TGCGCCAGCAGCGGGGGCGCCTCCGGGAGGTACGAGCAGTACTTC
-	TRBV6-5	TRBJ2-7	TRBD2	CASSGGVRHEQYF	TGTGCCAGCAGTGGGGGGGTTCGCCACGAGCAGTACTTC
medium-sized	TRBV7-9	TRBJ1-6	TRBD1	CAASAGTGIASSPLHF	TGTGCCGCCTCAGCCGGGACAGGGATAGCTTCTTCACCCCTCCACTTT
medium-sized	TRBV25-1	TRBJ1-6	TRBD1	CASSWDRDGSPLHF	TGTGCCAGCAGTTGGGACAGGGATGGTTCACCCCTCCACTTT
-	TRBV27	TRBJ1-6	TRBD1	CASRTGGAEGNSPLHF	TGTGCCAGCAGAACAGGGGGGGCTGAAGGTAATTCACCCCTCCACTTT
-	TRBV30	TRBJ1-1	-	CAWRSLGTGNTEAFF	TGTGCCTGGAGAAGCCTCGGGACGGGGAACACTGAAGCTTTCTTT
-	TRBV9	TRBJ2-7	TRBD1	CASSPDRALLYEQYF	TGTGCCAGCAGCCCGGACAGGGCCTTGCTTTACGAGCAGTACTTC
-	TRBV6-5	TRBJ2-4	TRBD1	CASRFGQGANIQYF	TGTGCCAGCAGGTTCGGACAGGGGGCGAACATTCAGTACTTC
-	TRBV28	TRBJ1-6	-	CASNRQESSYNSPLHF	TGTGCCAGCAACCGACAGGAAAGCTCCTATAATTCACCCCTCCACTTT
-	TRBV19	TRBJ1-5	TRBD1	CASSISDREVLPQHF	TGTGCCAGTAGTATTTCCGACAGGGAGGTATTACCCCAGCATTTT
-	TRBV7-3	TRBJ2-3	-	CASTPGLGTDTQYF	TGTGCCAGCACCCCCGGACTCGGCACAGATACGCAGTATTTT
-	TRBV27	TRBJ1-6	-	CASSSTRGSPLHF	TGTGCCAGCAGTTCCACTCGGGGTTCACCCCTCCACTTT
-	TRBV11-2	TRBJ1-1	-	CASSPSSDEAFF	TGTGCCAGCAGTCCCTCGTCAGATGAAGCTTTCTTT
-	TRBV30	TRBJ1-2	TRBD1	CAWSKTGGDGYTF	TGTGCCTGGAGCAAGACAGGGGGCGATGGCTACACCTTC
once	TRBV7-2	TRBJ2-3	-	CASSLDPGTNTQYF	TGTGCCAGCAGCTTAGATCCAGGGACGAATACGCAGTATTTT
few	TRBV30	TRBJ1-2	-	CAWNWARRDYGYTF	TGTGCCTGGAACTGGGCCAGGAGGGATTATGGCTACACCTTC
-	TRBV27	TRBJ2-1	-	CASSLWGGGEQFF	TGTGCCAGCAGTTTATGGGGAGGGGGTGAGCAGTTCTTC
-	TRBV11-2	TRBJ1-5	-	CASSHTWQGINQPQHF	TGTGCCAGCAGCCATACATGGCAGGGGATCAATCAGCCCCAGCATTTT
-	TRBV7-2	TRBJ2-3	-	CASGRRGSTQYF	TGTGCCAGCGGACGGCGGGGTTCCACGCAGTATTTT
-	TRBV29-1	TRBJ1-5	-	CSADRSNQPQHF	TGCAGCGCTGACAGGAGCAATCAGCCCCAGCATTTT
few	TRBV7-2	TRBJ2-7	TRBD2	CASTSGTSGGASYEQYF	TGTGCCAGCACTTCCGGGACTAGCGGGGGGGCCTCTTACGAGCAGTACTTC
once	TRBV6-4	TRBJ1-6	-	CASKNGGSYNSPLHF	TGTGCCAGCAAAAACGGGGGATCTTATAATTCACCCCTCCACTTT
few	TRBV18	TRBJ2-3	TRBD2	CASSPIGLAGTFSTDTQYF	TGTGCCAGCTCACCAATCGGACTAGCGGGGACCTTTAGCACAGATACGCAGTATTTT
-	TRBV7-9	TRBJ2-3	TRBD2	CASSRTSGGSTDTQYF	TGTGCCAGCAGCCGGACTAGCGGGGGGAGCACAGATACGCAGTATTTT
few	TRBV19	TRBJ1-5	TRBD1	CASSMIRDRSFLGNQPQHF	TGTGCCAGTAGTATGATCCGGGACAGGAGTTTTTTGGGCAATCAGCCCCAGCATTTT
-	TRBV4-1	TRBJ1-1	-	CASSQVGTSEAFF	TGCGCCAGCAGCCAAGTTGGGACTTCTGAAGCTTTCTTT
few	TRBV14	TRBJ2-5	-	CASSQVVGGYQETQYF	TGTGCCAGCAGCCAAGTGGTCGGGGGATACCAAGAGACCCAGTACTTC
-	TRBV6-5	TRBJ2-2	-	CASSYLAGELFF	TGTGCCAGCAGTTACTTGGCCGGGGAGCTGTTTTTT
few	TRBV18	TRBJ1-1	-	CASSSTANTEAFF	TGTGCCAGCTCATCGACAGCTAACACTGAAGCTTTCTTT
-	TRBV18	TRBJ2-6	TRBD1	CASSPTGPGANVLTF	TGTGCCAGCTCTCCGACAGGGCCTGGGGCCAACGTCCTGACTTTC
-	TRBV5-8	TRBJ2-3	TRBD2	CASSLLAGGSGTDTQYF	TGTGCCAGCAGCCTACTAGCGGGGGGATCCGGCACAGATACGCAGTATTTT
-	TRBV6-4	TRBJ1-5	-	CASSLAQGSNQPQHF	TGTGCCAGCAGTTTGGCACAGGGTAGCAATCAGCCCCAGCATTTT
-	TRBV5-6	TRBJ1-6	-	CASSLGTHSPLHF	TGTGCCAGCAGCTTGGGGACCCATTCACCCCTCCACTTT
-	TRBV5-1	TRBJ1-1	-	CASSLDVPIALNTEAFF	TGCGCCAGCAGCTTGGATGTGCCTATCGCCCTGAACACTGAAGCTTTCTTT
-	TRBV28	TRBJ1-5	-	CASSLLALSNQPQHF	TGTGCCAGCAGTTTATTGGCACTTAGCAATCAGCCCCAGCATTTT
few	TRBV6-5	TRBJ1-6	TRBD1	CASSLTGDDTPLHF	TGTGCCAGCAGTTTGACAGGGGATGATACCCCCCTCCACTTT
-	TRBV9	TRBJ1-3	-	CASSVGSLPPSGNTIYF	TGTGCCAGCAGCGTAGGTTCTCTCCCCCCCTCTGGAAACACCATATATTTT
-	TRBV6-1	TRBJ2-2	-	CASSEGKPTGELFF	TGTGCCAGCAGTGAAGGCAAACCCACCGGGGAGCTGTTTTTT
few	TRBV2	TRBJ1-1	-	CASSPIGGGLNTEAFF	TGTGCCAGCAGCCCTATAGGGGGGGGACTGAACACTGAAGCTTTCTTT
-	TRBV2	TRBJ1-1	TRBD1	CASSGTGLEAFF	TGTGCCAGCAGTGGGACAGGGCTTGAAGCTTTCTTT
-	TRBV7-8	TRBJ1-5	-	CASSGASYSNQPQHF	TGTGCCAGCAGCGGGGCGTCGTATAGCAATCAGCCCCAGCATTTT
-	TRBV9	TRBJ1-1	TRBD1	CASSTGQGATEAFF	TGTGCCAGCAGCACGGGACAGGGGGCGACTGAAGCTTTCTTT